The source of this TCR beta chain is a study of blood T cell repertoires in COVID-19. About the study: Acute and convalescent COVID-19 samples came from the United States, Italy and Spain.

Germline V CDR1 and CDR2: MDHEN, SYDVKM. V shed 6 bases and J 4 bases; nucleotides not matched to a gene: 6. CDR3 size: 14 residues. Among Cohort 3 donors, those recovered had two negative PCRs, clearance, or symptom resolution. Some clones are missing from TCRdb's copy, which holds only in-frame ones; the method was immunoSEQ multiplex PCR. The data show 200,000 to 300,000 clones, roughly 86% seen once. Sequenced sample: PBMCs or T cells enriched from blood (not recorded which). This clonotype was obtained from a woman aged 45-60 years who had recovered from COVID-19. V and J are TRBV28 and TRBJ2-3, with 8 bases identical to TRBD1. Here the CDR3 DNA reads TGTGCCAGCAGCGACAGGGGTAGGGCAGATACGCAGTATTTT. Protein sequence: CASSDRGRADTQYF.